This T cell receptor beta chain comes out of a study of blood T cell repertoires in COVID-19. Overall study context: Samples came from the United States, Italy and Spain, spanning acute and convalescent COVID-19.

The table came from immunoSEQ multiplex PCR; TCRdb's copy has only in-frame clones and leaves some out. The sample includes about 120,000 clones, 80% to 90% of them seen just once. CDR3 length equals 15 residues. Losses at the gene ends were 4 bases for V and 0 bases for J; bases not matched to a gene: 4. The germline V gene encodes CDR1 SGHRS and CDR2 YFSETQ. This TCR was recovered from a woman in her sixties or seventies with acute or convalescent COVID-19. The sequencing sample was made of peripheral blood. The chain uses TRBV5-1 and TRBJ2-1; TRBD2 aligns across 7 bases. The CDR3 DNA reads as TGCGCCAGCAGCCAGCGGGATAGCTCCTACAATGAGCAGTTCTTC. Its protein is CASSQRDSSYNEQFF.